These 21 T cell receptor beta chains were all obtained from the same sample, sequenced in a study of blood T cells in healthy people across ages. Primed by a sample-barcoded 5' primer and a J-beta primer mix, a second PCR proceeded for about 7 to 11 cycles. Using its own MiXCR run on the 5' RACE reads, TCRdb lists one record per CDR3 protein. This table holds over 1,500,000 distinct CDR3 sequences, roughly two fifths found once. Source material: blood. All receptors come from a human donor in good health.

For this clonotype: A junction boundary mismatches the germline segment, possibly from a read error. J is TRBJ1-2 and V is TRBV27; a weak D match, TRBD1 (6 bases). The CDR3 runs 15 residues. The V gene's germline CDR1 is MNHEY and CDR2 SMNVEV (reference sequence). CDR3 nucleotides: TGTGCCAGCAGGGGGGGGACAACCCATAGCTATGGCCACACCTTC. As protein: CASRGGTTHSYGHTF.

The V gene is TRBV15, the J gene TRBJ1-6, with TRBD1 identical over 9 bases. Germline CDR1 LNHNV, CDR2 YYDKDF (reference sequence). The trim removed 1 base at V and 5 bases at J, leaving 6 bases unmatched. This CDR3 is 17 amino acids long. The DNA for the CDR3 is TGTGCCACCAGCAGAGTTTGGGACAGGGCTGATAATTCACCCCTCCACTTT. Protein product: CATSRVWDRADNSPLHF. The full variable domain, completed using reference TRBV15 and TRBJ1-6, is DAMVIQNPRYQVTQFGKPVTLSCSQTLNHNVMYWYQQKSSQAPKLLFHYYDKDFNNEADTPDNFQSRRPNTSFCFLDIRSPGLGDTAMYLCATSRVWDRADNSPLHFGNGTRLTVT.

This chain connects TRBV4-1 to TRBJ2-1; D gene ambiguous. Trimming left V 4 bases short and J 0 bases short, with 16 bases between. This CDR3 is 17 amino acids long. Germline-derived CDR1 and CDR2 are MGHRA and YSYEKL. The CDR3 DNA follows: TGCGCCAGCAGCCGGGGTCCCAAGCCGAGCTCCTACAATGAGCAGTTCTTC. This gives the protein CASSRGPKPSSYNEQFF.

This clonotype was seen a few times. The chain combines TRBV12-3 or TRBV12-4 with TRBJ2-1; 7 bases are shared with TRBD1. The CDR3 totals 15 residues. With V trimmed by 3 bases and J by 3 bases, 5 bases remained unmatched. This CDR3 reads CASSLYRDSYNEQFF. CDR3 in DNA: TGTGCCAGCAGTTTGTACCGGGACAGCTACAATGAGCAGTTCTTC.

V is TRBV12-3 or TRBV12-4 and J is TRBJ1-2, with unresolved D. The CDR3 loop spans 12 amino acids. Trimming stripped 3 bases from V and 9 bases from J, with 11 bases between. In DNA form, the CDR3 reads TGTGCCAGCAGTTTGATAGGTTATAGCTACACCTTC. Translation: CASSLIGYSYTF.

The chain recombines TRBV28 with TRBJ1-5, with unresolved D. The CDR3 length is 14 residues. V was shortened by 9 bases and J by 3 bases, with 15 bases between the two germline ends. Germline CDR1 is MDHEN and CDR2 is SYDVKM. This CDR3 is CASTFGRHNQPQHF. CDR3 bases: TGTGCCAGTACCTTCGGACGGCACAATCAGCCCCAGCATTTT.

The chain couples TRBV7-9 to TRBJ1-2; D gene unclear. This CDR3 is 16 amino acids long. V lost 3 bases and J lost 5, with 19 bases in between. CDR1 and CDR2 (germline): SEHNR, FQNEAQ (reference sequence). The CDR3 here is CASSFPGSMGLYGYTF. CDR3 nucleotide sequence: TGTGCCAGCAGCTTCCCAGGCAGCATGGGCCTATATGGCTACACCTTC.

The rearrangement links TRBV11-2 to TRBJ1-2, with a possible D match to TRBD1 (6 bases). This CDR3 comprises 15 residues. Per germline, CDR1 SGHAT and CDR2 FQNNGV. V lost 2 bases and J lost 1, with 11 bases in between. CDR3 sequence reads: CASSLMGGNNYGYTF. In nucleotides, the CDR3 is TGTGCCAGCAGCTTAATGGGGGGCAATAACTATGGCTACACCTTC.

The chain is built from TRBV20-1 and TRBJ2-3; 13 bases line up with TRBD2. The J segment lost 3 bases and the V segment lost 4 bases, leaving 4 bases of the junction unmatched. Per germline, CDR1 DFQATT and CDR2 SNEGSKA (reference sequence). CDR3 length equals 15 residues. The CDR3 coding sequence is TGCAGTGCTACGGGACTAGCGGGGATAACAGATACGCAGTATTTT. Translated: CSATGLAGITDTQYF.

This chain connects TRBV7-2 to TRBJ2-5, with D maybe TRBD2 (5 bases). Germline CDR1 and CDR2: SGHTA and FQGNSA. Trimming stripped 2 bases from V and 0 bases from J, with 13 bases between. This CDR3 is built from 16 residues. In DNA, the CDR3 is TGTGCCAGCAGCTTATTCTTCTCTAGCTACCAAGAGACCCAGTACTTC. This translates into CASSLFFSSYQETQYF.

This clonotype has a handful of counts. The chain combines TRBV10-3 with TRBJ2-1; the D gene is possibly TRBD1 (6 bases). Trimming took off 10 bases at V and 0 bases at J, with 13 bases between the two ends. Germline values: CDR1 ENHRY, CDR2 SYGVKD. This CDR3 comprises 14 residues. For the CDR3, the DNA is TGTGCCACCGAACAGGGCGGCTCCTACAATGAGCAGTTCTTC. This gives the protein CATEQGGSYNEQFF.

In this sample, this clonotype turned up once. The chain has TRBV20-1 and TRBJ1-4; possibly TRBD1 for D (6 bases). V dropped 6 bases and J dropped 5 bases, with 13 bases sitting between them. The CDR3 sequence is 13 residues long. The germline CDR1 and CDR2 sequences are DFQATT and SNEGSKA (reference sequence). CDR3 sequence: CSAHAQGNEKLFF. The CDR3 coding sequence is TGCAGTGCCCACGCCCAGGGGAATGAAAAACTGTTTTTT.

This clonotype occurred many times. This chain uses TRBV10-3 with TRBJ2-1; 8 nucleotides agree with TRBD2. V shed 7 bases and J 6 bases; nucleotides not matched to a gene: 2. The germline CDR1 and CDR2 sequences are ENHRY and SYGVKD. There are 12 residues in the CDR3. CDR3 in DNA: TGTGCCATCAAGGGGACTAGCAATGAGCAGTTCTTC. Protein sequence: CAIKGTSNEQFF.

J is TRBJ2-7 and V is TRBV18; a weak D match, TRBD2 (6 bases). V was pared by 0 bases and J by 7 bases, with 10 bases between. CDR1 is KGHSH, CDR2 LQKENI, per germline. This CDR3 contains 13 residues. CDR3 DNA: TGTGCCAGCTCACCACCAGGACTAAAGGAGCAGTACTTC. Its translation is CASSPPGLKEQYF. The full variable domain, in which reference TRBV18 and TRBJ2-7 provide the parts outside the CDR3, is NAGVMQNPRHLVRRRGQEARLRCSPMKGHSHVYWYRQLPEEGLKFMVYLQKENIIDESGMPKERFSAEFPKEGPSILRIQQVVRGDSAAYFCASSPPGLKEQYFGPGTRLTVT.

V and J are TRBV5-1 and TRBJ2-7, with 9 nucleotides matching TRBD1. V trimming: 3 bases; J trimming: 3 bases; junction bases outside the gene matches: 10. This CDR3 is built from 16 residues. Germline V gives CDR1 SGHRS, CDR2 YFSETQ. In DNA, the CDR3 is TGCGCCAGCAGCTACCAAGATGGGACAGGGAGCTACGAGCAGTACTTC. Protein: CASSYQDGTGSYEQYF.

The chain has TRBV6-6 and TRBJ1-2, with 7 bases fitting TRBD1. The CDR3 is 17 residues long. CDR1 and CDR2 from the germline V gene are MNHNY and SVGAGI (reference sequence). Trimming took 6 bases from V and 6 from J; bases not matched to a gene: 19. The CDR3, as DNA: TGTGCCAGCAGCCCCCGCAGACAGGGTTTCCGATCCGATGGCTACACCTTC. It yields the protein CASSPRRQGFRSDGYTF.

V and J are TRBV20-1 and TRBJ1-5; D is undetermined. The CDR3 sequence is 10 residues long. V was cut by 3 bases and J by 9 bases, with 6 bases left in between. Per germline, CDR1 DFQATT and CDR2 SNEGSKA (reference sequence). The CDR3 DNA is TGCAGTGCTAGTAACGGGCCCCAGCATTTT. It codes for CSASNGPQHF.

The V call is TRBV2, the J call TRBJ2-7, with D possibly called TRBD1 or TRBD2 (5 bases each). Trimming took 6 bases from V and 2 from J, leaving 14 bases between them. CDR3 length: 14 residues. Germline CDR1 reads SNHLY; CDR2 reads FYNNEI. CDR3 sequence (DNA): TGTGCCAGCAGCTGGACGGGGCTCGCCTACGAGCAGTACTTC. Translation: CASSWTGLAYEQYF. The full variable domain, with the rest looked up from reference TRBV2 and TRBJ2-7, is EPEVTQTPSHQVTQMGQEVILRCVPISNHLYFYWYRQILGQKVEFLVSFYNNEISEKSEIFDDQFSVERPDGSNFTLKIRSTKLEDSAMYFCASSWTGLAYEQYFGPGTRLTVT.

The rearrangement joins TRBV7-8 to TRBJ2-3; 12 bases agree with TRBD2. V was clipped by 3 bases and J by 3 bases; unmatched bases: 4. CDR3 length: 16 amino acids. CDR1 is SGHVS, CDR2 FQNEAQ, per germline. The CDR3 coding sequence is TGTGCCAGCAGCTTGCTAGCGGGGGGGTGGACAGATACGCAGTATTTT. Encoded protein: CASSLLAGGWTDTQYF.

This chain uses TRBV20-1 with TRBJ1-1; the D is unclear. Germline V gene data show CDR1 as DFQATT and CDR2 as SNEGSKA (reference sequence). The CDR3 has 13 amino acids. V lost 1 base, J lost 6 bases, and 12 bases lay in between. CDR3 amino acids: CSARASPRAEAFF. CDR3 bases: TGCAGTGCTAGAGCGAGTCCGAGGGCTGAAGCTTTCTTT.

This clonotype was observed a single time. One junction end disagrees with the germline gene, perhaps due to a read error. V and J are TRBV5-1 and TRBJ2-7; the D call may be TRBD1 or TRBD2 (5 bases each). The CDR3 extends over 13 amino acids. The germline V gene has CDR1 SGHRS and CDR2 YFSETQ. The CDR3 coding sequence is TGCGCCAACAGCTTGCAAGGGAGATTGGGGCGGTACTTC. Residues: CANSLQGRLGRYF.